Each of the 7 T cell receptor beta chains below was sequenced from the same sample in a study of blood T cell repertoires in COVID-19. Profiled with immunoSEQ multiplex PCR; TCRdb holds only in-frame clones, not every one. The repertoire includes roughly 40,000 clones, 76% of them detected once, and about 27% sits in the top ten. The sequenced material came from peripheral blood. The receptors originated from an elderly man with acute or convalescent COVID-19.

The chain carries TRBV5-6 and TRBJ2-2; 7 bases match TRBD2. With 0 bases clipped from V and 3 bases from J, the junction kept 5 bases outside the gene matches. Germline-derived CDR1 and CDR2 are SGHDT and YYEEEE. The CDR3 sequence is 16 residues long. The CDR3 sequence: CASSLGGRADTGELFF. CDR3 in DNA: TGTGCCAGCAGCTTGGGGGGGAGGGCCGACACCGGGGAGCTGTTTTTT.

The CDR3: CASSFGQGLAGEDTQYF. The CDR3 bases are TGTGCCAGCAGCTTTGGTCAGGGACTAGCGGGAGAAGATACGCAGTATTTT. This sequence joins TRBV7-9 and TRBJ2-3, with 14 bases identical to TRBD2. CDR3 length: 17 residues. J gave up 5 bases and V 3 bases, and 7 bases lay outside the gene matches. Germline lookup yields CDR1 SEHNR and CDR2 FQNEAQ (reference sequence).

The rearrangement joins TRBV5-1 to TRBJ2-1, with 8 bases matching TRBD1. The CDR3 has 13 amino acids. With 3 bases clipped from V and 8 bases from J, the junction kept 4 bases outside the gene matches. Germline lookup yields CDR1 SGHRS and CDR2 YFSETQ. CDR3 loop: CASSWDRPHEQFF. The CDR3 DNA sequence: TGCGCCAGCAGCTGGGACAGGCCCCATGAGCAGTTCTTC. Together with reference TRBV5-1 and TRBJ2-1, the CDR3 gives the full variable domain: KAGVTQTPRYLIKTRGQQVTLSCSPISGHRSVSWYQQTPGQGLQFLFEYFSETQRNKGNFPGRFSGRQFSNSRSEMNVSTLELGDSALYLCASSWDRPHEQFFGPGTRLTVL.

The V gene is TRBV12-3 or TRBV12-4, the J gene TRBJ2-3; 7 bases match TRBD2. The CDR3 sequence is 13 residues long. The V segment lost 3 bases and the J segment 4 bases; nucleotides outside the gene matches: 1. The CDR3 protein is CASSFTSADTQYF. The CDR3 nucleotides are TGTGCCAGCAGTTTTACTAGCGCAGATACGCAGTATTTT.

Sample share makes this clone large. The chain links TRBV5-8 to TRBJ1-1; D might be TRBD1 (5 bases). With 6 bases removed from V and 1 base from J, the gap between germline ends came to 13 bases. Per the germline V gene, CDR1 is SGHTS and CDR2 is YDEGEE. This CDR3 is built from 14 residues. Here the CDR3 DNA reads TGTGCCAGCACCCCTGGAGGGGCGAACACTGAAGCTTTCTTT. This codes for CASTPGGANTEAFF.

This chain links TRBV19 with TRBJ2-1; perhaps TRBD2 as D (6 bases). The CDR3 loop spans 18 amino acids. Deletions cut 1 base from V and 0 bases from J, with 16 bases between. Germline loops: CDR1 LNHDA, CDR2 SQIVND (reference sequence). The CDR3 coding sequence is TGTGCCAGTAGTATAGGTTGGAGGGGTCGGAGCTCCTACAATGAGCAGTTCTTC. This encodes CASSIGWRGRSSYNEQFF.

The genes are TRBV24-1 and TRBJ2-1; 12 bases are shared with TRBD2. The length of the CDR3 is 15 residues. Germline CDR1 is KGHDR and CDR2 is SFDVKD. V shed 3 bases, J shed 8 bases, and the junction held 4 bases outside the gene matches. The CDR3 coding sequence is TGTGCCACCAGTGATCCTAGCGGGGGGGCCGATGAGCAGTTCTTC. It codes for CATSDPSGGADEQFF.